This T cell receptor beta chain derives from a study of OX40 agonist ivuxolimab in advanced cancers. Study in general: In this trial design, patients received ivuxolimab intravenously at 0.01 to 10 mg/kg every 2 weeks. Overall study findings and caveats: On average, CD8+ T cells showed a greater number of expanded clones than CD4+.

CDR1 is MNHNS, CDR2 SASEGT, per germline. The CDR3 spans 16 residues. V lost 4 bases to trimming and J lost 2 bases, with 14 bases between them. Generated by immunoSEQ multiplex PCR, the TCRdb table keeps only in-frame clones and is missing some. The sample holds 65,000 to 100,000 clones, approximately 79% seen once. A note on this clone: Its antigen is unknown.

The chain combines TRBV6-1 with TRBJ2-2; D remains ambiguous. This TCR was recovered from an adult with an advanced solid tumor such as melanoma, head and neck, liver or kidney cancer. The sample here was CD4+ or CD8+ T cells sorted from blood, taken in a trial of the OX40 agonist ivuxolimab. The CDR3 is CASSVTVQINTGELFF. Here the CDR3 DNA reads TGTGCCAGCAGTGTTACGGTCCAGATAAACACCGGGGAGCTGTTTTTT.